This T cell receptor (beta chain) was recorded in a study of T cell responses to AZD1222 COVID-19 vaccine. Study observations and caveats: Repertoire sampling happened only post peak T cell response. The reported proportion of spike-specific TCRs targeting unmutated variant regions was nearly half. Spike-wide vaccine-associated CD4 TCRs dominated at 160-218 and 743-854. Most donors were white British, females outnumbered males, and clonal diversity was possibly underestimated.

The CDR3 covers 13 residues. Looked up from germline, CDR1 is SGHKS and CDR2 is YYEKEE (reference sequence). Trimming left V 6 bases short and J 11 bases short, with 15 bases between. A remark on this clone: Its specificity is unknown.

Produced via immunoSEQ multiplex PCR; TCRdb's table is partial and in-frame only. Among fewer than 120,000 clones listed, approximately 90% were seen once. Sequencing was performed on peripheral blood, taken 28 days after the second AZD1222 dose. This receptor was taken from an adult who received the AZD1222 COVID-19 vaccine. The rearrangement links TRBV5-5 to TRBJ1-6; TRBD1 might be the D (5 bases). CDR3 residues: CASTREAGTPLHF. In nucleotides, the CDR3 is TGTGCCAGCACCAGGGAGGCAGGTACACCCCTCCACTTT.